This T cell receptor (beta chain) was identified during a study of monozygotic twins with inflammatory bowel disease (dated by TCRdb to about 2019). Some background on the complete study: The full study comprised 28 monozygotic twin pairs: nine German pairs (four IBD-concordant, five IBD-discordant) and 19 IBD-discordant Danish pairs. The search for disease-associated traits relied mainly on comparing, within discordant pairs, IBD patients with their genetically identical healthy co-twins. Each individual had, on average, about 151 000 unique TCRalpha sequences and 181 000 unique TCRbeta sequences available for analysis.

About this clonotype itself: Its target antigen remains unknown.

Results the study describes overall, beyond this receptor: Differing immunosuppressive treatments among patients may have added background noise and inter-individual variability to the repertoires. A decrease in TCRbeta repertoire diversity, as measured by inverse Simpson index, was observed in IBD patients compared with their healthy co-twins. Fewer clonotypes were shared with other individuals by IBD patients than by healthy twins, most markedly in patients showing signs of disease activity. Distinction between different T cell subtypes could not be achieved in the analysis. No difference in repertoire similarity was observed between concordant and discordant twins, possibly owing to limited statistical power. The results gave no support for a single strong signal or clonotype linked to IBD.

The library relied on 5' RACE. Preparation of each TCR library used 3,000 to 3,500 ng of total RNA. For each sample, cDNA synthesis was carried out in eight separate reactions using SMARTScribe reverse transcriptase. During cDNA synthesis, unique molecular identifiers containing a 6-nucleotide sample barcode were introduced by template switching. TCRalpha and TCRbeta cDNA was amplified in two nested PCRs of 16 and 9 cycles, and bead purification was carried out after each PCR. Before amplification, the cDNA was treated with uracil DNA-glycosylase and purified using the QIAquick PCR purification kit. The second PCR added Illumina TruSeq-compatible adapters along with sample-specific barcodes. Library quality and concentration were checked on TapeStation and Qubit, and libraries were pooled at approximately 5 ng each. The pooled libraries were sequenced with 2 x 100 bp reads and custom sequencing primers on an Illumina HiSeq2500 single-index Rapid Run. In the authors' own workflow: PCR and sequencing errors were corrected by UMI-based consensus assembly using MiGEC version 1.2.6. V(D)J alignment, clonotype assembly and CDR3 extraction were performed with MiXCR version 2.1.1. Normalisation of gene usage, clonotype sharing and MAIT/NKT TCR abundance was achieved by analysing the top 1000, 10 000 and 20 000 clonotypes per sample. After downsampling to 27 000 UMIs, diversity was calculated as the inverse Simpson index using the vegan R package. Paired Mann-Whitney U tests on discordant twin pairs were used, with Benjamini-Hochberg multiple-testing correction. Based on TCRdb reprocessing of the reads, there is one entry per CDR3 protein sequence, and DNA is missing. In this record, the V and J calls reflect TCRdb's handling and not the investigators' own analysis. The sample's records list fewer than 550,000 distinct CDR3 sequences. The top ten clonotypes cover approximately 2.3% of the sample.

A roughly 2.5 ml peripheral blood sample was drawn into PAXgene tubes per donor and stored at -80°C. Without any T cell sorting, total RNA was extracted from whole blood using the PAXgene blood miRNA kit on an automated QIAcube. Deep TCRalpha and TCRbeta repertoire profiling with unique molecular barcoding was performed on peripheral blood of monozygotic twin pairs concordant or discordant for inflammatory bowel disease. For every twin pair, smoking habits were documented, and each individual was categorised as a current, former or never smoker. Based on the germline V gene, the CDR1 and CDR2 sequences are SGHAT and FQNNGV. The CDR3, cysteine through phenylalanine, is 18 amino acids long. The protein alone is recorded here.

Source material: blood. The V and J segments used are TRBV11-2 and TRBJ2-4; lacking DNA, the TRBD1 call made by TCRdb goes unchecked. The TCR sequence derives from a human donor with ulcerative colitis or Crohn's disease, or a healthy co-twin of an affected twin (not recorded which). The CDR3 here reads CASSLVTGGVRVKNIQYF.